One sample yielded the 25 T cell receptor beta chains listed below, sequenced in a study of T cells after yellow fever vaccination. MiXCR, applied by TCRdb to the 5' RACE reads, yields one record per CDR3 protein. The sample has about 120,000 distinct CDR3 sequences, approximately 16% seen once; the top ten hold about 40%. Here the sequenced sample was CD8+ T cells sorted from PBMCs, taken 5 days after the yellow fever booster vaccination. The receptor set was obtained from a man aged 18-30 years who received the YFV17D yellow fever vaccine.

This clonotype was counted a few times. This sequence joins TRBV27 and TRBJ2-7; D gene unclear. This CDR3 is built from 13 residues. Germline-derived CDR1 and CDR2 are MNHEY and SMNVEV (reference sequence). The V gene lost 5 bases and the J gene lost 3 bases, with 11 bases spanning the gap. The CDR3 DNA follows: TGTGCCAGCAGTCCCCCGGACGGCTACGAGCAGTACTTC. This sequence encodes CASSPPDGYEQYF.

The rearrangement links TRBV7-6 to TRBJ2-1; TRBD2 aligns across 13 bases. This CDR3 region has 16 residues. V shed 1 base, J shed 6 bases, and the junction held 3 bases outside the gene matches. In germline, CDR1 is SGHVS, CDR2 FNYEAQ. The CDR3 DNA reads TGTGCCAGCAGCTTAGGGACTAGCGGGAGCTTCAATGAGCAGTTCTTC. It specifies CASSLGTSGSFNEQFF.

This clonotype has more than one count but fewer than ten. This chain uses TRBV27 with TRBJ2-2, with 10 positions matching TRBD2. J gave up 2 bases and V 7 bases, and 7 bases lay outside the gene matches. Germline V gives CDR1 MNHEY, CDR2 SMNVEV (reference sequence). The CDR3 extends over 16 amino acids. In nucleotides, the CDR3 is TGTGCCAGCATATCAGCGGGGGGGCCAAACACCGGGGAGCTGTTTTTT. Translation: CASISAGGPNTGELFF.

There are many counts of this clonotype. V is TRBV4-2 and J is TRBJ2-3; a weak D match, TRBD2 (5 bases). Germline-derived CDR1 and CDR2 are LGHNA and YNFKEQ. V shed 2 bases and J shed 1 base, with 13 bases lying between them. The CDR3 sequence is 16 residues long. The chain's CDR3 is CASSQRARGRTDTQYF. Written as DNA, the CDR3 is TGTGCCAGCAGCCAAAGGGCGAGAGGGCGCACAGATACGCAGTATTTT.

The V gene is TRBV4-3, the J gene TRBJ2-2; D remains unclear. CDR3 length: 15 residues. The ends were cut back, 0 bases at V and 4 bases at J, with 9 bases in the middle. CDR1 is LGHNA and CDR2 is YSLEER in the germline V gene. CDR3 amino acids: CASSQDRTPTGELFF. The CDR3 DNA is TGCGCCAGCAGCCAAGACAGGACCCCCACCGGGGAGCTGTTTTTT.

This clonotype has a handful of counts. The V and J genes are TRBV12-3 or TRBV12-4 and TRBJ2-1; 12 bases align to TRBD1. With 5 bases clipped from V and 9 bases from J, the junction kept 8 bases outside the gene matches. This CDR3 spans 15 amino acids. The CDR3 loop reads CASSLGTGGLSEQFF. As DNA, the CDR3 is TGTGCCAGCAGTCTAGGGACAGGGGGCTTGAGTGAGCAGTTCTTC.

V and J are TRBV15 and TRBJ2-1, with TRBD1 identical over 7 bases. This CDR3 region has 17 residues. Per germline, CDR1 LNHNV and CDR2 YYDKDF (reference sequence). The ends lost 1 base at V and 5 bases at J; junction bases unmatched: 11. CDR3 loop: CATSRATGWVDNNEQFF. The CDR3 bases are TGTGCCACCAGCAGAGCGACAGGGTGGGTAGACAACAATGAGCAGTTCTTC.

This rearrangement joins TRBV5-1 to TRBJ2-4, with D perhaps given as TRBD1 or TRBD2 (5 bases each). From germline, CDR1 is SGHRS and CDR2 YFSETQ. The V end was cut by 3 bases, the J end by 5 bases, with 15 bases between. The CDR3 totals 15 residues. CDR3 bases: TGCGCCAGCAGCTACCACCGGGACCGAGAAAACATTCAGTACTTC. This gives the protein CASSYHRDRENIQYF. Looking up the rest from reference TRBV5-1 and TRBJ2-4 gives the full variable domain: KAGVTQTPRYLIKTRGQQVTLSCSPISGHRSVSWYQQTPGQGLQFLFEYFSETQRNKGNFPGRFSGRQFSNSRSEMNVSTLELGDSALYLCASSYHRDRENIQYFGAGTRLSVL.

The chain carries TRBV5-6 and TRBJ1-2; D is undetermined. V lost 0 bases, J lost 6 bases, and 18 bases lay in between. The CDR3 runs 16 residues. The V gene's germline CDR1 is SGHDT and CDR2 YYEEEE. The CDR3 DNA reads as TGTGCCAGCAGCTTGGAAGTTTCCTCCTACCCTAATGGCTACACCTTC. It specifies CASSLEVSSYPNGYTF.

The J gene is TRBJ1-1, the V gene TRBV20-1, with unresolved D. CDR1 is DFQATT and CDR2 is SNEGSKA in the germline V gene (reference sequence). V lost 0 bases to trimming and J lost 3 bases, with 17 bases between them. There are 16 residues in the CDR3. CDR3 in amino acids: CSARDTGPSMDTEAFF. The CDR3 nucleotides are TGCAGTGCTAGAGACACGGGTCCTAGCATGGACACTGAAGCTTTCTTT.

This clonotype was seen just once. This rearrangement joins TRBV9 to TRBJ1-4, with D perhaps TRBD1 (5 bases). V lost 0 bases and J 6 bases, leaving 6 bases between the germline ends. Germline values: CDR1 SGDLS, CDR2 YYNGEE. This CDR3 has 13 amino acids. The CDR3 nucleotides read TGTGCCAGCAGCGTAGAAGGGGATGAAAAACTGTTTTTT. This encodes CASSVEGDEKLFF.

This clonotype came up a few times. The chain combines TRBV11-2 with TRBJ2-1; D is unresolved. Trimming removed 11 bases at V and 8 bases at J, with 13 bases between. The CDR3 contains 11 residues. Germline-derived CDR1 and CDR2 are SGHAT and FQNNGV. CDR3 nucleotides: TGTGCCGACGCAGGTACTGATGAGCAGTTCTTC. It is translated as CADAGTDEQFF.

This rearrangement joins TRBV6-6 to TRBJ2-2, with D perhaps being TRBD1 or TRBD2 (6 bases each). The CDR3 consists of 13 residues. Looked up from germline, CDR1 is MNHNY and CDR2 is SVGAGI (reference sequence). Trimming took 3 bases from V and 6 from J, leaving 8 bases between them. Here the CDR3 reads CASSYRGAGELFF. CDR3 sequence (DNA): TGTGCCAGCAGTTATAGGGGGGCCGGGGAGCTGTTTTTT.

The chain combines TRBV6-2 or TRBV6-3 with TRBJ2-7; D not resolved. Trimming cost V 3 bases and J 3 bases, with 12 bases left between them. Germline CDR1 MNHEY, CDR2 SVGEGT. The CDR3 runs 14 residues. CDR3 DNA: TGTGCCAGCAGTTATATTAGACGGTTCTACGAGCAGTACTTC. Residues: CASSYIRRFYEQYF.

The J gene is TRBJ2-3, the V gene TRBV5-1, with D tentatively TRBD1 or TRBD2 (5 bases each). CDR1 SGHRS and CDR2 YFSETQ come from the germline V gene. This CDR3 contains 14 residues. With 2 bases removed from V and 6 bases from J, the gap between germline ends came to 13 bases. The DNA for the CDR3 is TGCGCCAGCAGCTTTCAGGGCAGGGAGGATACGCAGTATTTT. Residues: CASSFQGREDTQYF. The full variable domain, its missing parts supplied by reference TRBV5-1 and TRBJ2-3, is KAGVTQTPRYLIKTRGQQVTLSCSPISGHRSVSWYQQTPGQGLQFLFEYFSETQRNKGNFPGRFSGRQFSNSRSEMNVSTLELGDSALYLCASSFQGREDTQYFGPGTRLTVL.

The V and J genes are TRBV9 and TRBJ2-7; D may be TRBD1 or TRBD2 (5 bases each). CDR3 length equals 15 residues. The germline CDR1 and CDR2 sequences are SGDLS and YYNGEE. The V end was cut by 2 bases, the J end by 4 bases, with 16 bases between. The CDR3 protein is CASSVSPGPAYEQYF. The CDR3 nucleotides are TGTGCCAGCAGCGTTAGTCCGGGACCAGCATACGAGCAGTACTTC. The full variable domain, rest sourced from reference TRBV9 and TRBJ2-7, is DSGVTQTPKHLITATGQRVTLRCSPRSGDLSVYWYQQSLDQGLQFLIQYYNGEERAKGNILERFSAQQFPDLHSELNLSSLELGDSALYFCASSVSPGPAYEQYFGPGTRLTVT.

In this sample, this clonotype turned up a few times. J is TRBJ1-2 and V is TRBV6-2 or TRBV6-3; maybe TRBD1 (6 bases). Trimming cost V 6 bases and J 2 bases, with 13 bases left between them. Germline V gene sequence: CDR1 MNHEY, CDR2 SVGEGT. The CDR3 covers 14 residues. The CDR3: CASSLFDRNYGYTF. CDR3 bases: TGTGCCAGCAGCCTGTTCGACAGGAACTATGGCTACACCTTC.

Many counts were recorded for this clonotype. V is TRBV10-1 and J is TRBJ2-7; perhaps TRBD1 as D (5 bases). Germline assignment: CDR1 WNHNN and CDR2 SYGVQD (reference sequence). V gave up 9 bases and J gave up 6 bases, with 6 bases separating them. This CDR3 is 9 amino acids long. DNA for the CDR3: TGCGCCAGAGGGGTCGAGCAGTACGTC. Protein product: CARGVEQYV.

This clonotype was counted between two and nine times. This chain joins TRBV25-1 and TRBJ1-1; 11 bases agree with TRBD1. V trimming: 8 bases; J trimming: 0 bases; junction bases outside the gene matches: 11. This CDR3 comprises 17 residues. Germline-derived CDR1 and CDR2 are MGHDK and SYGVNS. The CDR3 DNA sequence: TGTGCCAGCGTACCCGGGACAGGGGGACGCATGAACACTGAAGCTTTCTTT. This gives the protein CASVPGTGGRMNTEAFF.

This clonotype was observed a few times. This chain links TRBV20-1 with TRBJ2-7; D may be TRBD1 (5 bases). The CDR3 has 13 amino acids. V lost 5 bases to trimming and J lost 0 bases, with 11 bases between them. CDR1 is DFQATT, CDR2 SNEGSKA, per germline (reference sequence). CDR3 sequence (DNA): TGCAGTGCTCCCTGGGGCGACTCCTACGAGCAGTACTTC. Encoded protein: CSAPWGDSYEQYF.

V usage is TRBV11-3 and J usage is TRBJ2-3; TRBD1 matches at 10 bases. Trimming cost V 4 bases and J 5 bases; bases outside gene matches: 3. The CDR3 totals 14 residues. Germline lookup yields CDR1 SGHNT and CDR2 YENEEA. CDR3 region: CASSSGTGVDTQYF. For the CDR3, the DNA is TGTGCCAGCAGCTCCGGGACAGGGGTAGATACGCAGTATTTT.

CDR3 loop: CASSLRDRGTDTQYF. The CDR3 DNA is TGTGCCAGCAGCCTCCGGGACAGGGGCACAGATACGCAGTATTTT. The V call is TRBV2, the J call TRBJ2-3; 9 nucleotides align to TRBD1. This CDR3 is built from 15 residues. V lost 6 bases to trimming and J lost 1 base; unmatched junction nucleotides: 5. Germline CDR1 is SNHLY and CDR2 is FYNNEI.

This clonotype was detected only a few times. V gene TRBV7-9 combines with J gene TRBJ2-5; weak D call: TRBD1 (5 bases). This CDR3 has 14 residues. Germline lookup yields CDR1 SEHNR and CDR2 FQNEAQ (reference sequence). Trimming pared 4 bases from V and 4 bases from J, leaving 13 bases between. For the CDR3, the DNA is TGTGCCAGCAGCTCGGCAGGGAACGGAGAGACCCAGTACTTC. This sequence encodes CASSSAGNGETQYF.

The chain employs TRBV7-9 and TRBJ1-1, with 8 positions matching TRBD1. The CDR3 contains 15 residues. The trim removed 5 bases at V and 0 bases at J, leaving 5 bases unmatched. CDR1 and CDR2 (germline): SEHNR, FQNEAQ (reference sequence). The CDR3 sequence is CASSPGQGMNTEAFF. CDR3 in DNA: TGTGCCAGCAGCCCCGGACAGGGAATGAACACTGAAGCTTTCTTT.

This chain links TRBV29-1 with TRBJ2-2; D is perhaps TRBD1 (6 bases). This CDR3 is built from 14 residues. V was pared by 6 bases and J by 1 base, with 12 bases between. In germline, CDR1 is SQVTM, CDR2 ANQGSEA. The CDR3 nucleotides are TGCAGCGTCGCCGGGACACAGAACACCGGGGAGCTGTTTTTT. It codes for CSVAGTQNTGELFF.